What follows are 21 T cell receptor beta chains derived from one specimen sequenced in a study of vaccination and CD4 T cells after COVID-19. Their antigens are not known. Treatment given: roughly 11-day PBMC culture with coronavirus spike peptide pools or control peptides (ViraFEST assay). Sequenced with the Oncomine TCR Beta short-read assay was DNA taken from cultured CD4+ T cells. TCRdb recomputed calls from the PCR reads with MiXCR, one row per CDR3 protein. The table has approximately 3,600 distinct CDR3 sequences, 15% to 20% seen once. Sequenced sample: CD4+ T cells from blood, cultured in vitro. These receptors all come from a human donor who had recovered from COVID-19.

This chain uses TRBV7-9 with TRBJ1-3; no firm D call. This CDR3 is 16 amino acids long. The ends were cut back, 3 bases at V and 4 bases at J, with 16 bases in the middle. In germline, CDR1 is SEHNR, CDR2 FQNEAQ (reference sequence). In DNA, the CDR3 is TGTGCCAGCAGCTTTGACGTAGGGCCATCCGGAAACACCATATATTTT. Its translation: CASSFDVGPSGNTIYF.

This clonotype is labeled as medium-sized. V and J are TRBV5-4 and TRBJ2-7, with a tentative D call TRBD2 (6 bases). V was cut by 4 bases and J by 4 bases, with 18 bases left in between. This CDR3 has 15 residues. CDR1 is SGHNT and CDR2 is YYREEE in the germline V gene (reference sequence). CDR3 sequence reads: CASSQRWGDQYEQYF. The CDR3 nucleotides are TGTGCCAGCAGCCAGAGGTGGGGGGATCAATACGAGCAGTACTTC.

The chain carries TRBV11-3 and TRBJ2-1; D is unresolved. This CDR3 region has 12 residues. Looked up from germline, CDR1 is SGHNT and CDR2 is YENEEA. V was cut by 3 bases and J by 10 bases, with 10 bases left in between. The CDR3 reads CASSLGYGEQFF. CDR3 bases: TGTGCCAGCAGCTTGGGATACGGGGAGCAGTTCTTC.

This clonotype was observed a few times. The rearrangement uses TRBV4-1 and TRBJ2-4; possibly TRBD2 for D (7 bases). CDR3 length equals 16 residues. The V gene lost 1 base and the J gene lost 9 bases, with 19 bases spanning the gap. Germline values: CDR1 MGHRA, CDR2 YSYEKL. The CDR3: CASSQGGGPPGGIQYF. The CDR3, as DNA: TGCGCCAGCAGCCAAGGTGGGGGGCCCCCGGGGGGCATTCAGTACTTC.

This clonotype was seen just once. CDR3 region: CASSFLLHTNTGELFF. As DNA, the CDR3 is TGTGCCAGCAGCTTTCTCTTGCATACGAACACCGGGGAGCTGTTTTTT. The chain links TRBV5-6 to TRBJ2-2; D gene unclear. CDR3 length: 16 amino acids. Germline V gene lookup returns CDR1 SGHDT and CDR2 YYEEEE. V was clipped by 2 bases and J by 0 bases, with 11 bases between them. The full variable domain, with the rest looked up from reference TRBV5-6 and TRBJ2-2, is DAGVTQSPTHLIKTRGQQVTLRCSPKSGHDTVSWYQQALGQGPQFIFQYYEEEERQRGNFPDRFSGHQFPNYSSELNVNALLLGDSALYLCASSFLLHTNTGELFFGEGSRLTVL.

This clonotype was counted only a few times. The chain recombines TRBV12-3 or TRBV12-4 with TRBJ1-1; possible D gene TRBD1, 5 bases. The CDR3 consists of 14 residues. V lost 7 bases and J 7 bases, leaving 19 bases between the germline ends. The CDR3 loop is CASTQGEGRGEAFF. The CDR3 DNA sequence: TGTGCCAGCACCCAAGGGGAGGGTCGGGGTGAAGCTTTCTTT.

This clonotype has more than one count but fewer than ten. V and J are TRBV11-2 and TRBJ2-5; maybe TRBD2 (5 bases). The CDR3 extends over 16 amino acids. V gave up 2 bases and J gave up 1 base, with 14 bases separating them. Germline lookup yields CDR1 SGHAT and CDR2 FQNNGV. The CDR3 is CASSLMARLTQETQYF. CDR3 in DNA: TGTGCCAGCAGCTTAATGGCCAGACTAACCCAAGAGACCCAGTACTTC.

This clonotype was detected only a few times. This chain connects TRBV6-1 to TRBJ1-1; D gene uncertain. CDR3 length equals 14 residues. Between the trimmed V and J ends, which lost 7 bases and 9 bases, there was a span of 21 bases. Per germline, CDR1 MNHNS and CDR2 SASEGT. CDR3 amino acids: CASTQAGEYSQAFF. CDR3 DNA: TGTGCCAGCACCCAGGCCGGGGAGTATTCTCAAGCTTTCTTT.

This clonotype was detected only a few times. The CDR3 here is CASTDAGSTIYF. The CDR3 DNA is TGTGCCAGCACCGACGCCGGGAGCACCATATATTTT. The J gene is TRBJ1-3, the V gene TRBV11-2; D remains ambiguous. CDR3 length equals 12 residues. The V and J ends lost 7 bases and 9 bases respectively, with 13 bases between them. Germline values: CDR1 SGHAT, CDR2 FQNNGV. Combining the CDR3 with reference TRBV11-2 and TRBJ1-3 gives the whole variable domain EAGVAQSPRYKIIEKRQSVAFWCNPISGHATLYWYQQILGQGPKLLIQFQNNGVVDDSQLPKDRFSAERLKGVDSTLKIQPAKLEDSAVYLCASTDAGSTIYFGEGSWLTVV.

The chain is built from TRBV3-1 and TRBJ2-5, with D maybe TRBD2 (5 bases). V was clipped by 1 base and J by 4 bases, with 13 bases between them. The CDR3 length is 15 residues. The germline gives CDR1 LGHDT, CDR2 YNNKEL (reference sequence). The CDR3: CASSQGMLARETQYF. The CDR3 DNA reads as TGTGCCAGCAGCCAAGGAATGCTAGCAAGAGAGACCCAGTACTTC.

The V gene is TRBV6-1, the J gene TRBJ1-5; D is undetermined. Between the trimmed V and J ends, which lost 10 bases and 0 bases, there was a span of 22 bases. Germline-derived CDR1 and CDR2 are MNHNS and SASEGT. The CDR3 has 17 amino acids. CDR3 region: CATPSTRKRYSNQPQHF. CDR3 sequence (DNA): TGTGCCACCCCAAGTACGCGGAAAAGATATAGCAATCAGCCCCAGCATTTT.

In this sample, this clonotype is medium-sized (0.01 to 0.1%). The chain carries TRBV19 and TRBJ1-5; perhaps TRBD1 as D (6 bases). The CDR3 length is 14 residues. V was pared by 5 bases and J by 9 bases, with 17 bases between. Per the germline V gene, CDR1 is LNHDA and CDR2 is SQIVND (reference sequence). The CDR3 reads CASSSGQLGRPQHF. CDR3 DNA: TGTGCCAGTAGTTCAGGACAGCTCGGTCGGCCCCAGCATTTT.

This chain uses TRBV30 with TRBJ1-1; 9 positions agree with TRBD1. Germline CDR1 GTSNPN, CDR2 SVGIG (reference sequence). The trim removed 5 bases at V and 8 bases at J, leaving 3 bases unmatched. This CDR3 is built from 11 residues. The CDR3 nucleotides read TGTGCCTGGGTGGGGACAGGGGAAGCTTTCTTT. Protein product: CAWVGTGEAFF.

Concerning this clonotype itself: The junction departs from germline at one end; a sequencing error may be responsible. The chain combines TRBV7-8 with TRBJ2-7, with no clear D. CDR1 is SGHVS, CDR2 FQNEAQ, per germline. The CDR3 length is 13 residues. CDR3 amino acids: CASSFLDGYEQCF. Here the CDR3 DNA reads TGTGCCAGCAGCTTTCTAGACGGCTACGAGCAGTGCTTC.

V and J are TRBV14 and TRBJ2-1; D may correspond to TRBD1 or TRBD2 (5 bases each). The V end lost 0 bases, the J end lost 3 bases, and 15 bases lay between the germline ends. Germline V gives CDR1 SGHDN, CDR2 FVKESK. The CDR3 has 17 residues. In DNA form, the CDR3 reads TGTGCCAGCAGCCAAGAGAGGGCCAGGACACTCTACAATGAGCAGTTCTTC. It yields the protein CASSQERARTLYNEQFF.

This clonotype was detected only a few times. The chain couples TRBV20-1 to TRBJ1-6, with TRBD1 matching over 8 bases. Germline CDR1 reads DFQATT; CDR2 reads SNEGSKA (reference sequence). V trimming: 1 base; J trimming: 4 bases; junction bases outside the gene matches: 9. The CDR3 runs to 17 residues. The CDR3 sequence: CSARVQGGTVYNSPLHF. CDR3 DNA: TGCAGTGCTAGAGTACAGGGGGGAACCGTATATAATTCACCCCTCCACTTT.

This chain links TRBV2 with TRBJ2-7; 10 positions agree with TRBD2. Unmatched junction bases numbered 13, after V lost 4 bases and J lost 7 bases. Germline V gene lookup returns CDR1 SNHLY and CDR2 FYNNEI. This CDR3 comprises 16 residues. The CDR3 protein is CASSGLRLAGAGEQYF. In nucleotides, the CDR3 is TGTGCCAGCAGTGGCCTCAGGCTAGCGGGGGCGGGGGAGCAGTACTTC.

Sample share makes this clonotype large. V gene TRBV27 combines with J gene TRBJ1-6; a possible D gene is TRBD1 (5 bases). The CDR3 has 13 amino acids. V shed 8 bases and J shed 7 bases, with 12 bases lying between them. Germline lookup yields CDR1 MNHEY and CDR2 SMNVEV (reference sequence). CDR3 region: CASGDRGNSPLHF. DNA for the CDR3: TGTGCCAGCGGTGACAGAGGGAATTCACCCCTCCACTTT.

Within the sample, this clonotype is medium-sized. The chain carries TRBV6-1 and TRBJ2-3, with no clear D. V was shortened by 3 bases and J by 2 bases, with 6 bases between the two germline ends. Germline V gives CDR1 MNHNS, CDR2 SASEGT. The CDR3 extends over 13 amino acids. The CDR3 DNA sequence: TGTGCCAGCAGTGATCTGTTCACAGATACGCAGTATTTT. As protein: CASSDLFTDTQYF.

This clonotype was detected only a few times. V usage is TRBV5-4 and J usage is TRBJ1-1; no clear D. The CDR3 length is 14 residues. Trimming removed 1 base at V and 1 base at J, with 8 bases between. Germline-derived CDR1 and CDR2 are SGHNT and YYREEE (reference sequence). This CDR3 is CASSLRHQNTEAFF. In DNA form, the CDR3 reads TGTGCCAGCAGCTTGCGGCACCAGAACACTGAAGCTTTCTTT.

By proportion, this clonotype is medium-sized (0.01 to 0.1%). The chain joins TRBV12-5 to TRBJ2-3; 8 bases agree with TRBD1. The CDR3 is 14 residues long. V lost 6 bases, J lost 1 base, and 3 bases stayed unmatched. The germline V gene has CDR1 LGHNT and CDR2 FRNRAP. Here the CDR3 reads CASGGQGGTDTQYF. The CDR3, as DNA: TGTGCTAGTGGCGGACAGGGAGGCACAGATACGCAGTATTTT. Full variable domain (outside the CDR3, taken from reference TRBV12-5 and TRBJ2-3): DARVTQTPRHKVTEMGQEVTMRCQPILGHNTVFWYRQTMMQGLELLAYFRNRAPLDDSGMPKDRFSAEMPDATLATLKIQPSEPRDSAVYFCASGGQGGTDTQYFGPGTRLTVL.